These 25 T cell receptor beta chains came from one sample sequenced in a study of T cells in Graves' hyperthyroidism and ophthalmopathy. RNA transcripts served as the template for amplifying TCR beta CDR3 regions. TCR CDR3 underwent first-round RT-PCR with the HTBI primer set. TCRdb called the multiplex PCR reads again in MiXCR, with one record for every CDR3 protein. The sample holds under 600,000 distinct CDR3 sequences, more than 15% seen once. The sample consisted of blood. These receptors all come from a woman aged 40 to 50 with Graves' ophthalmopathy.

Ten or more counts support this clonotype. The CDR3 protein is CASSPGTNMNTEAFF. Here the CDR3 DNA reads TGTGCCAGCAGCCCAGGGACAAACATGAACACTGAAGCTTTCTTT. The V call is TRBV7-8, the J call TRBJ1-1, with D possibly being TRBD1 (6 bases). CDR3 length: 15 amino acids. Trimming stripped 5 bases from V and 0 bases from J, with 13 bases between. Germline-derived CDR1 and CDR2 are SGHVS and FQNEAQ.

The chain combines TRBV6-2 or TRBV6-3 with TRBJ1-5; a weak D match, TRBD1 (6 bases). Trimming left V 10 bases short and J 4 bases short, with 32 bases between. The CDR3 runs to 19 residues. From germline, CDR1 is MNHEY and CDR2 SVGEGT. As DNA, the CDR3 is TGTGCCACTCGACAGATACTAGGTTCAGGGCCTCAGGGGAATCAGCCCCAGCATTTT. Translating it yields CATRQILGSGPQGNQPQHF.

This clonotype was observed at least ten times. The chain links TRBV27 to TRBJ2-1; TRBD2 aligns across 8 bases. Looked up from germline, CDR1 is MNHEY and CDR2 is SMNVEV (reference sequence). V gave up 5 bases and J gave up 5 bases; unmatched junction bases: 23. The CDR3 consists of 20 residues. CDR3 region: CASSLIPPHLAGGKDNEQFF. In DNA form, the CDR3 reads TGTGCCAGCAGTCTTATACCCCCCCATTTGGCGGGAGGCAAGGACAATGAGCAGTTCTTC.

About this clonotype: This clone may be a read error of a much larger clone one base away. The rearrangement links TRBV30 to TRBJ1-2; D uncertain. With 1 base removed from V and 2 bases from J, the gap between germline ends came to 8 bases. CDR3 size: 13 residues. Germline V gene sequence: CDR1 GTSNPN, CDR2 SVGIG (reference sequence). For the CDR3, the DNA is TGTGCCTGGAGTGCCCAGATAAACTATGGCTACACCTTC. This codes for CAWSAQINYGYTF.

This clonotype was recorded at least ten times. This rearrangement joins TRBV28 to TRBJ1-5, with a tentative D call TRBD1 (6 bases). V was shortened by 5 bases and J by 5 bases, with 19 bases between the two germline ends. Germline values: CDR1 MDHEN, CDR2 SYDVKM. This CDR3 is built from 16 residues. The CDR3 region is CASSRNGDRWDQPQHF. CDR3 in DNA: TGTGCCAGCAGTCGCAATGGAGACAGGTGGGATCAGCCCCAGCATTTT.

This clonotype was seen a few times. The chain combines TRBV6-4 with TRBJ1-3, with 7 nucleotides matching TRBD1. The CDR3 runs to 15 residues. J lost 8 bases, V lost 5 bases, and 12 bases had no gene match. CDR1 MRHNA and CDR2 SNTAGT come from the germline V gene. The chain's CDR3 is CASSRQGGLGDTIYF. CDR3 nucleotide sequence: TGTGCCAGCAGTAGACAGGGAGGGCTGGGGGACACCATATATTTT.

Here the CDR3 DNA reads TGTGCCAGCAGCGTATCCCCCACCCAGGGCACAGATACGCAGTATTTT. Amino acids: CASSVSPTQGTDTQYF. V usage is TRBV9 and J usage is TRBJ2-3; no clear D gene. The germline V gene has CDR1 SGDLS and CDR2 YYNGEE. Between the trimmed V and J ends, which lost 1 base and 1 base, there was a span of 13 bases. This CDR3 has 16 residues.

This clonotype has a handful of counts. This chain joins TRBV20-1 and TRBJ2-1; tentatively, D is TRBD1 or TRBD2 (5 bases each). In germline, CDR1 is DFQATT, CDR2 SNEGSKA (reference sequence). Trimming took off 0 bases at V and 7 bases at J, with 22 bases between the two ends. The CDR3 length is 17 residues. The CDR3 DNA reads TGCAGTGCTAGAGATACCCCAATAGACTACCAGGGAAATGAGCAGTTCTTC. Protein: CSARDTPIDYQGNEQFF.

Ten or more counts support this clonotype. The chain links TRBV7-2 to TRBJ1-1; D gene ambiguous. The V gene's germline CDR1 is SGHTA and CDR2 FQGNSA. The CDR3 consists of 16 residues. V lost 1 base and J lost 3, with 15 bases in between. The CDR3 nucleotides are TGTGCCAGCAGCTTAGAGGTCGGCCGGCGCCACACTGAAGCTTTCTTT. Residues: CASSLEVGRRHTEAFF.

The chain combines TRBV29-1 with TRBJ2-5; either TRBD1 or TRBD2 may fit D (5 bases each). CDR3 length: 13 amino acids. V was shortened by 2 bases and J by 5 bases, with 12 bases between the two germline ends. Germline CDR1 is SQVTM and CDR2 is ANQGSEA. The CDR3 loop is CSVEPGPSETQYF. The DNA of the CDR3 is TGCAGCGTTGAACCGGGACCTTCGGAGACCCAGTACTTC.

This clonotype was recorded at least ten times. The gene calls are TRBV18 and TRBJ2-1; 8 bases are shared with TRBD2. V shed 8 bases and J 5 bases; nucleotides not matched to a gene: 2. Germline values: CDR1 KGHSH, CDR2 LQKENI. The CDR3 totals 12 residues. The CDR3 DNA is TGTGCCAGCCGGGGGGGAAACAATGAGCAGTTCTTC. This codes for CASRGGNNEQFF.

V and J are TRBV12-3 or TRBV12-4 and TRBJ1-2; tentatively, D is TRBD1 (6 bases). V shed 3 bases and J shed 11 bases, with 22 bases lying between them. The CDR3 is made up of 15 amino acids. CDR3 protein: CASSLTGLGAVYYTF. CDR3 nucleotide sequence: TGTGCCAGCAGTTTGACAGGCTTGGGGGCGGTGTATTACACCTTC.

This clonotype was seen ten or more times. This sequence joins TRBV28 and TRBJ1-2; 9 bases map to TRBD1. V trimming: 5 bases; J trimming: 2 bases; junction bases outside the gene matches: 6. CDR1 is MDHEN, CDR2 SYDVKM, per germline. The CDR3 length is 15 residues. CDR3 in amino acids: CASSTAGTGNYGYTF. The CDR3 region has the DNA TGTGCCAGCAGTACAGCCGGGACAGGGAACTATGGCTACACCTTC.

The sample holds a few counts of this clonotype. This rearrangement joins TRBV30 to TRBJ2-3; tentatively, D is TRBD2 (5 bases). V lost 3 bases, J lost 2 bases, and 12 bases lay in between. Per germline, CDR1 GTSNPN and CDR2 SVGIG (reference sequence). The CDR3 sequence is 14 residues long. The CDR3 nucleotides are TGTGCCTGGAGGAGCGGCCTAACCACAGATACGCAGTATTTT. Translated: CAWRSGLTTDTQYF.

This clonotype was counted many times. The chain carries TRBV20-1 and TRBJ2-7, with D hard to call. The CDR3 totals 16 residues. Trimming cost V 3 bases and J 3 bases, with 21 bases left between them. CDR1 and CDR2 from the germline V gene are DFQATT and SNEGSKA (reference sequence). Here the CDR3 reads CSASRSADWQHYEQYF. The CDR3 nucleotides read TGCAGTGCTAGTAGGTCCGCTGACTGGCAACACTACGAGCAGTACTTC.

The CDR3 DNA follows: TGTGCCAGCAGCTTTCCGCGGGGACAGGGGATCGACGAGCAGTACTTC. Residues: CASSFPRGQGIDEQYF. The chain is built from TRBV7-9 and TRBJ2-7; 10 positions agree with TRBD1. Germline trimming cut 3 bases from V and 5 bases from J; bases unmatched to any gene: 10. The CDR3 totals 16 residues. CDR1 is SEHNR and CDR2 is FQNEAQ in the germline V gene (reference sequence).

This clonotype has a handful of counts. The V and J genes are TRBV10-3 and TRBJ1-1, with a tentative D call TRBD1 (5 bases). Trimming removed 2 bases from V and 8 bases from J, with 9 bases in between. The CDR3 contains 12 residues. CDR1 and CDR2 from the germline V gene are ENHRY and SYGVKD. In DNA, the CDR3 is TGTGCCATCAGTGAGATGGCAGGGGAAGCTTTCTTT. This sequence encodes CAISEMAGEAFF.

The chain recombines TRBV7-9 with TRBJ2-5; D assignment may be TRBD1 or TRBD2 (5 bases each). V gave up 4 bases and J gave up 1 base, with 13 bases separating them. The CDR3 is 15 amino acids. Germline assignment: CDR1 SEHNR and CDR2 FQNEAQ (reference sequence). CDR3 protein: CASSSKGLAQETQYF. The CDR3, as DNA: TGTGCCAGCAGCTCAAAGGGGCTAGCCCAAGAGACCCAGTACTTC.

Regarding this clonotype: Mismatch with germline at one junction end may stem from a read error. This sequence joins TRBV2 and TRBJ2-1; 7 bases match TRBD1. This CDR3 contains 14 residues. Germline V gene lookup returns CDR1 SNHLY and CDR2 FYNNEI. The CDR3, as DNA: TGTGCCAGCAGGGGGACAGACTCCTACAGTGAGCAGTTCTTC. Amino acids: CASRGTDSYSEQFF.

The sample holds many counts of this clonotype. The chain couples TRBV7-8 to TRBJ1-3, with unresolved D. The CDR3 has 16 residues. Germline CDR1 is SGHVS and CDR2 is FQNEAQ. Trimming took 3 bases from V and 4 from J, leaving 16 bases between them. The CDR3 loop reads CASSFTTNQAGNTIYF. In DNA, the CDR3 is TGTGCCAGCAGCTTTACGACCAACCAGGCGGGAAACACCATATATTTT. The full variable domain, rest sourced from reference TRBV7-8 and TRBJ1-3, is GAGVSQSPRYKVAKRGQDVALRCDPISGHVSLFWYQQALGQGPEFLTYFQNEAQLDKSGLPSDRFFAERPEGSVSTLKIQRTQQEDSAVYLCASSFTTNQAGNTIYFGEGSWLTVV.

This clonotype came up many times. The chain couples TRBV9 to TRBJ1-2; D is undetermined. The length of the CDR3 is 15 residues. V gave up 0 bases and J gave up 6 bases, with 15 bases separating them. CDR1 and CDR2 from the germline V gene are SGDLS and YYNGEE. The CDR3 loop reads CASSVDPGWGDGYTF. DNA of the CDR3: TGTGCCAGCAGCGTAGACCCCGGATGGGGAGATGGCTACACCTTC.

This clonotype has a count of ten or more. CDR3: CASSGQGWVQETQYF. The CDR3 DNA reads TGTGCCAGCAGCGGACAGGGGTGGGTTCAAGAGACCCAGTACTTC. This chain links TRBV2 with TRBJ2-5; 9 bases are shared with TRBD1. The V and J ends lost 6 bases and 2 bases, in that order; junction bases with no gene match: 7. The germline gives CDR1 SNHLY, CDR2 FYNNEI. This CDR3 is 15 amino acids long.

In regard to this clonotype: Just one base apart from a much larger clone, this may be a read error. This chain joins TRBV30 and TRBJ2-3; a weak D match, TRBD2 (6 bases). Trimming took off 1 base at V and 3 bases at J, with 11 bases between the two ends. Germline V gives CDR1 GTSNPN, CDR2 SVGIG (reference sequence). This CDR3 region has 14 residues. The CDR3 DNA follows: TGTGCCTGGAGTGGGCGGGGATGGACAGATACGCAGTATTTT. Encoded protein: CAWSGRGWTDTQYF. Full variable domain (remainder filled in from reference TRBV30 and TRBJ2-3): SQTIHQWPATLVQPVGSPLSLECTVEGTSNPNLYWYRQAAGRGLQLLFYSVGIGQISSEVPQNLSASRPQDRQFILSSKKLLLSDSGFYLCAWSGRGWTDTQYFGPGTRLTVL.

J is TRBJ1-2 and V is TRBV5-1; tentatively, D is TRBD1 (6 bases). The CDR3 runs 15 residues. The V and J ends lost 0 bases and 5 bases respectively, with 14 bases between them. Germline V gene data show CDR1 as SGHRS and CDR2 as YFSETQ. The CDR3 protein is CASSLDGTMVYGYTF. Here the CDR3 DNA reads TGCGCCAGCAGCTTGGACGGGACAATGGTTTATGGCTACACCTTC.

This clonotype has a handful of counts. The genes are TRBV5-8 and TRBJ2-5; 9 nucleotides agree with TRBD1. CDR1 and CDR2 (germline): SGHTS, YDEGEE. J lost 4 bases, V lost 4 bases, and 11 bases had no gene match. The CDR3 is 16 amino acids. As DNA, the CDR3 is TGTGCCAGCAGCCTCCACCGGGACAGGGTATCAGAGACCCAGTACTTC. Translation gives CASSLHRDRVSETQYF.